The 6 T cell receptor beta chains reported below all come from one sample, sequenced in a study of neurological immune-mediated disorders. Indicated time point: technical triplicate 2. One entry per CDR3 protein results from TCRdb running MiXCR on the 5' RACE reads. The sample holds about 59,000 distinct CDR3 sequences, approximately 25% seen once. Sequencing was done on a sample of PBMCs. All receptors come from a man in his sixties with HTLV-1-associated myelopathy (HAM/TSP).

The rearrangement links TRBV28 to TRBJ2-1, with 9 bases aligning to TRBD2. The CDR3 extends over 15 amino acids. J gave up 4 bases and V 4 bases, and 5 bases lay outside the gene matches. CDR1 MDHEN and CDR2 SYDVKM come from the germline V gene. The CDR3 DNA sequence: TGTGCCAGCAGTTCAAGCGGGAGGTGGTACAATGAGCAGTTCTTC. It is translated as CASSSSGRWYNEQFF.

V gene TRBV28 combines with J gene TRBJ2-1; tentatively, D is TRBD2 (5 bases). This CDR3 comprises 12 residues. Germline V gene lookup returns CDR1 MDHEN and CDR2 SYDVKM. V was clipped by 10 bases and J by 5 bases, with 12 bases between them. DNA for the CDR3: TGTGCCACCCAGTGGGAGCACAATGAGCAGTTCTTC. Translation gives CATQWEHNEQFF.

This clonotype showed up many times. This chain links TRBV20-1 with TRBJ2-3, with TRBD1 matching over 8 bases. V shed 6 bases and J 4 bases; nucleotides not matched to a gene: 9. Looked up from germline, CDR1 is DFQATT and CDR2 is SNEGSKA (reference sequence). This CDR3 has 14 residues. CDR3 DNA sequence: TGCAGTGCCCACGGGACAGGATTATCAGATACGCAGTATTTT. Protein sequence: CSAHGTGLSDTQYF.

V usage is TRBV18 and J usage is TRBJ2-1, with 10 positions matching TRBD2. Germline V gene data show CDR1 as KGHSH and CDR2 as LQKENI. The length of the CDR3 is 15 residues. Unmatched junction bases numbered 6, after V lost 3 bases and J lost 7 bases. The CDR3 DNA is TGTGCCAGCTCACCTGCGCTAGCGGGAGTGAATGAGCAGTTCTTC. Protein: CASSPALAGVNEQFF.

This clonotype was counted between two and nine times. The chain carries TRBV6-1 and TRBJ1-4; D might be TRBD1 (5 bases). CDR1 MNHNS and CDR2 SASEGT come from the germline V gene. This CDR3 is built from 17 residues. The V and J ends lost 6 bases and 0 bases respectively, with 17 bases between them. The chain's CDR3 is CASSAGGRGTTNEKLFF. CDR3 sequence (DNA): TGTGCCAGCAGCGCGGGTGGACGGGGGACAACTAATGAAAAACTGTTTTTT.

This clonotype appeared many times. The CDR3 bases are TGCGCCAGCAGCTCCGGTGACAGGGCGGGTACAGATACGCAGTATTTT. It yields the protein CASSSGDRAGTDTQYF. This sequence joins TRBV5-1 and TRBJ2-3; TRBD1 aligns across 7 bases. The CDR3 has 16 amino acids. CDR1 is SGHRS, CDR2 YFSETQ, per germline. V gave up 3 bases and J gave up 3 bases; unmatched junction bases: 10.